The clone carrying this TCR beta chain was seen at least ten times. Its matching antigen is unknown. The sample belongs to a study of T-cell reconstitution after alpha-beta-depleted transplantation in children. The trim removed 5 bases at V and 3 bases at J, leaving 11 bases unmatched. CDR3 length: 16 amino acids. Germline CDR1 is MNHEY and CDR2 is SVGAGI. Study-wide findings and caveats: Reportedly, roughly two months post-transplant, alpha-beta T cells arose from several hundred expanded graft clones.

Preparation of the TCRbeta library used unique molecular identifiers. MiXCR was run by TCRdb on the PCR reads, yielding one entry per CDR3 protein. The sample has roughly 220,000 distinct CDR3 sequences, about 8.4% seen once. This clonotype originated in a male patient between 2 and 9 years old who had a stem cell transplant for acute myeloid leukemia, so the T cells may come from the graft donor. This chain connects TRBV6-5 to TRBJ2-5; 8 bases are shared with TRBD1. The sequencing here drew on PBMCs, mostly from graft donor cells, taken 360 days after TCRalphabeta/CD19-depleted stem cell transplant. DNA of the CDR3: TGTGCCAGCAGTACAGGGCAGGGGGCAGGAAAAGAGACCCAGTACTTC. Translation: CASSTGQGAGKETQYF.